This entry lists 10 T cell receptor beta chains sequenced from one sample in a study of cytotoxic CD8 clonotypes in ibrutinib-treated CLL. Assay used: immunoSEQ multiplex PCR; TCRdb lists only in-frame clones, some missing. The sample lists 110,000 to 150,000 clones; roughly 76% were seen once. This specimen consisted of PBMCs, obtained after 24 months of ibrutinib treatment. The receptors were gathered from a human donor with chronic lymphocytic leukemia.

The gene calls are TRBV5-8 and TRBJ2-7, with no clear D. The ends were cut back, 0 bases at V and 3 bases at J, with 10 bases in the middle. This CDR3 is built from 14 residues. Looked up from germline, CDR1 is SGHTS and CDR2 is YDEGEE. In DNA form, the CDR3 reads TGTGCCAGCAGCTTGGGCACAGACCACTACGAGCAGTACTTC. Its translation is CASSLGTDHYEQYF.

This clone occurred a few times. The chain is built from TRBV6-5 and TRBJ1-2; the match to TRBD1 covers 9 bases. The germline CDR1 and CDR2 sequences are MNHEY and SVGAGI. The V and J ends lost 5 bases and 7 bases, in that order; junction bases with no gene match: 11. The CDR3 runs to 15 residues. The CDR3 sequence: CASSIRDRVRFGYTF. The DNA for the CDR3 is TGTGCCAGCAGTATCCGGGACAGGGTTCGTTTTGGCTACACCTTC.

This clone has at least ten counts. Here the CDR3 reads CASSTGQWETQYF. The CDR3 DNA reads as TGTGCCAGCAGCACCGGACAGTGGGAGACCCAGTACTTC. The chain recombines TRBV11-3 with TRBJ2-5, with TRBD1 as a possible D gene (6 bases). The CDR3 extends over 13 amino acids. Germline V gene lookup returns CDR1 SGHNT and CDR2 YENEEA. Trimming removed 5 bases at V and 5 bases at J, with 12 bases between.

The gene calls are TRBV10-3 and TRBJ2-7; a possible D gene is TRBD1 (7 bases). Trimming shortened V by 3 bases and J by 1 base, and 13 bases separated the two germline ends. The CDR3 spans 15 residues. Germline CDR1 and CDR2: ENHRY and SYGVKD. In DNA, the CDR3 is TGTGCCATCAGTGACGGAGGGGACAGTTCCTACGAGCAGTACTTC. This translates into CAISDGGDSSYEQYF.

The gene calls are TRBV18 and TRBJ2-7, with D maybe TRBD2 (7 bases). Germline V gives CDR1 KGHSH, CDR2 LQKENI. The CDR3 spans 15 residues. The V end lost 3 bases, the J end lost 4 bases, and 16 bases lay between the germline ends. For the CDR3, the DNA is TGTGCCAGCTCACCGGGGGGGGCAAGGTGGTACGAGCAGTACTTC. It encodes CASSPGGARWYEQYF.

V gene TRBV5-4 combines with J gene TRBJ2-3; 8 positions agree with TRBD1. The V gene end was trimmed by 4 bases and the J gene end by 4 bases; junction bases not matched to a gene: 2. The CDR3 consists of 13 residues. Germline V CDR1 and CDR2: SGHNT, YYREEE (reference sequence). CDR3 protein: CASSTQGADTQYF. For the CDR3, the DNA is TGTGCCAGCAGCACACAGGGGGCAGATACGCAGTATTTT.

The gene calls are TRBV9 and TRBJ2-5; possible D gene TRBD2, 6 bases. Germline V gene sequence: CDR1 SGDLS, CDR2 YYNGEE. This CDR3 comprises 15 residues. V dropped 0 bases and J dropped 2 bases, with 11 bases sitting between them. The CDR3 protein is CASSVGGRGQETQYF. CDR3 bases: TGTGCCAGCAGCGTAGGAGGGCGGGGACAAGAGACCCAGTACTTC.

Regarding this clone: The junction and the germline gene differ at one end; a read error may be behind it. The gene calls are TRBV28 and TRBJ2-7; weak D call: TRBD2 (5 bases). Germline V CDR1 and CDR2: MDHEN, SYDVKM. This CDR3 contains 9 residues. CDR3 nucleotides: TGTGCCAGCGGGCGGACTCAGAACTTC. Translated, it gives CASGRTQNF.

This clone appeared a few times. The rearrangement uses TRBV5-5 and TRBJ1-1; tentatively, D is TRBD1 (6 bases). Trimming shortened V by 4 bases and J by 1 base, and 11 bases separated the two germline ends. The length of the CDR3 is 14 residues. Looked up from germline, CDR1 is SGHKS and CDR2 is YYEKEE (reference sequence). The CDR3 is CASSRGAANTEAFF. The CDR3 DNA is TGTGCCAGCAGCCGGGGGGCGGCGAACACTGAAGCTTTCTTT. Variable domain in full (rest from reference TRBV5-5 and TRBJ1-1): DAGVTQSPTHLIKTRGQQVTLRCSPISGHKSVSWYQQVLGQGPQFIFQYYEKEERGRGNFPDRFSARQFPNYSSELNVNALLLGDSALYLCASSRGAANTEAFFGQGTRLTVV.

This sequence joins TRBV5-1 and TRBJ1-1, with D possibly matching TRBD1 (5 bases). The CDR3 extends over 15 amino acids. The germline CDR1 and CDR2 sequences are SGHRS and YFSETQ. V gave up 4 bases and J gave up 6 bases, with 19 bases separating them. The CDR3 spells CASSPGDPVAAEAFF. The CDR3 bases are TGCGCCAGCAGCCCTGGGGACCCTGTTGCGGCTGAAGCTTTCTTT.